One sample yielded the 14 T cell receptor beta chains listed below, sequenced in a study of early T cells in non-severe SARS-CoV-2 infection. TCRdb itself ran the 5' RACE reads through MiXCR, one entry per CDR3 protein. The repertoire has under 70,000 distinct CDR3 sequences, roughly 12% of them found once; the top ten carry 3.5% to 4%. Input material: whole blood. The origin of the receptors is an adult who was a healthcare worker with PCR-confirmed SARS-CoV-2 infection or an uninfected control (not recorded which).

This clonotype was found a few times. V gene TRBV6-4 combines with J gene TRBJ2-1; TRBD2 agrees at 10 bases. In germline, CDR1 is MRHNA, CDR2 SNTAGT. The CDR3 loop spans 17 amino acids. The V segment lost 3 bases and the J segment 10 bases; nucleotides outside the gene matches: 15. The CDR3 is CASSEFASGGYYGEQFF. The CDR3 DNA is TGTGCCAGCAGTGAATTCGCTAGCGGGGGCTACTACGGGGAGCAGTTCTTC.

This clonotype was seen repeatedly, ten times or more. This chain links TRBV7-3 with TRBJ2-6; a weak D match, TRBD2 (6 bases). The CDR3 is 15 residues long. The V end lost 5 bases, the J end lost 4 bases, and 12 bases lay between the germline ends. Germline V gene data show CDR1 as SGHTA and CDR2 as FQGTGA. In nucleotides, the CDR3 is TGTGCCAGCAGCGCCGGGACTTCCGGGGCCAACGTCCTGACTTTC. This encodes CASSAGTSGANVLTF.

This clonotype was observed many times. The CDR3 is CASSTQRGASTDTQYF. The CDR3 DNA is TGTGCCAGCAGTACCCAGCGGGGGGCCTCTACAGATACGCAGTATTTT. The V gene is TRBV12-3 or TRBV12-4, the J gene TRBJ2-3, with TRBD2 matching over 9 bases. The CDR3 covers 16 residues. Unmatched junction bases numbered 9, after V lost 5 bases and J lost 3 bases.

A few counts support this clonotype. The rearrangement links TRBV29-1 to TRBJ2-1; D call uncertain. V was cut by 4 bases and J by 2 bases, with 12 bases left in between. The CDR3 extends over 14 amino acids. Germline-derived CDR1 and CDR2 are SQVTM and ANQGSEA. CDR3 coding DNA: TGCAGCGTTGTCCCCCTAGAACCCTACAATGAGCAGTTCTTC. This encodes CSVVPLEPYNEQFF.

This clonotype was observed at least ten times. The DNA of the CDR3 is TGTGCCAGCAGTCCCCCCAGGGGGACGGAGTCGGGAGATACGCAGTATTTT. This encodes CASSPPRGTESGDTQYF. This rearrangement joins TRBV6-5 to TRBJ2-3; 7 nucleotides agree with TRBD1. CDR1 is MNHEY, CDR2 SVGAGI, per germline. Trimming removed 5 bases from V and 5 bases from J; junction bases left unmatched: 16. The CDR3 consists of 17 residues.

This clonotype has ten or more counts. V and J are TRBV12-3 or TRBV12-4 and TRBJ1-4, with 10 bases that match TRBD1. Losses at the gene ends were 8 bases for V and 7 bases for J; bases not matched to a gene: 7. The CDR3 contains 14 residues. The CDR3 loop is CASGRDRGLEKLFF. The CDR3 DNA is TGTGCCAGCGGCCGGGACAGGGGCCTTGAAAAACTGTTTTTT.

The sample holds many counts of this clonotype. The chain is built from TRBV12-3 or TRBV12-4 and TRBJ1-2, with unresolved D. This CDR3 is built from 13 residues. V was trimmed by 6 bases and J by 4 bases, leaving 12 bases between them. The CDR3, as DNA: TGTGCCAGCAGATTTGACCGTAGCTATGGCTACACCTTC. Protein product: CASRFDRSYGYTF.

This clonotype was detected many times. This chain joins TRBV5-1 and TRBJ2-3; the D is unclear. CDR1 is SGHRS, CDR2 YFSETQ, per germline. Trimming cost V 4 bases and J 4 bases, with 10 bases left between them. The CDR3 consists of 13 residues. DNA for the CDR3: TGCGCCAGCAGCGAAGGGCGTCCAGATACGCAGTATTTT. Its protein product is CASSEGRPDTQYF.

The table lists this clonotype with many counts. The CDR3 loop is CASTGDWAYSPLHF. In DNA, the CDR3 is TGTGCCAGCACCGGGGACTGGGCGTATTCACCCCTCCACTTT. This sequence joins TRBV6-2 or TRBV6-3 and TRBJ1-6; possible D gene TRBD1, 5 bases. CDR1 MNHEY and CDR2 SVGEGT come from the germline V gene. This CDR3 contains 14 residues. The V gene lost 7 bases and the J gene lost 8 bases, with 15 bases spanning the gap.

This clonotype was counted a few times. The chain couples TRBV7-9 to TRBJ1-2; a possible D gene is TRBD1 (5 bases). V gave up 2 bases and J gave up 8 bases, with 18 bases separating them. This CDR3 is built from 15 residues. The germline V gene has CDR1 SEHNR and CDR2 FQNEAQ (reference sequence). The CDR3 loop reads CASSLKDPLWGGYTF. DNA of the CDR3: TGTGCCAGCAGCTTAAAGGATCCCCTTTGGGGGGGCTACACCTTC.

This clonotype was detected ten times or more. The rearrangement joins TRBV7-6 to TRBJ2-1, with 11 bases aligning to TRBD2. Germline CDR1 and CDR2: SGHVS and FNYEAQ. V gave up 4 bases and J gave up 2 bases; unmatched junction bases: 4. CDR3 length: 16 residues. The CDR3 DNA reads TGTGCCAGCAGCTCCATGACTAGCGGGACCTACAATGAGCAGTTCTTC. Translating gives CASSSMTSGTYNEQFF.

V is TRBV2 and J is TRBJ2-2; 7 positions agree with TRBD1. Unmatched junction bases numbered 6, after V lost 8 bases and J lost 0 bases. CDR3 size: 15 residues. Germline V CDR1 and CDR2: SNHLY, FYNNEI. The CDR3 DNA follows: TGTGCCAGCGGGATAGACAGGGCGAACACCGGGGAGCTGTTTTTT. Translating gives CASGIDRANTGELFF.

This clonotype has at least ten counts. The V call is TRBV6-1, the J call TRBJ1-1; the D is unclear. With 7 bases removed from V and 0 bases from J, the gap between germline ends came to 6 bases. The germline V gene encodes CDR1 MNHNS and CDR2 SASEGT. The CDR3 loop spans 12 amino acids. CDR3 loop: CASTYLNTEAFF. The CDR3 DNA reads TGTGCCAGCACGTACCTGAACACTGAAGCTTTCTTT.

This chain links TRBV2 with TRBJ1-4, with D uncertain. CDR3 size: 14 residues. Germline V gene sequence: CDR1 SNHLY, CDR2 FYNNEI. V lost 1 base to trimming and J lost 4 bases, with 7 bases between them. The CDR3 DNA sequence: TGTGCCAGCAGTGAAGTTCCCCTTAATGAAAAACTGTTTTTT. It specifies CASSEVPLNEKLFF.